The 32 T cell receptor beta chains listed next were all sequenced from one sample in a study of cytomegalovirus exposure and HLA in healthy donors. The PCR used 60 Vbeta and 13 Jbeta primers. Libraries were prepared by immunoSEQ multiplex PCR; TCRdb keeps only in-frame clonotypes and omits some of them. The data contain more than 100,000 clones, 74% of them seen just once; the ten biggest clones take up 5.8%. Sequences were obtained from PBMCs. All receptors come from a woman in her 50s in good health and CMV-seropositive.

This clone has just a few counts. V and J are TRBV4-1 and TRBJ2-3; D gene unclear. The CDR3 runs 14 residues. Germline V gene sequence: CDR1 MGHRA, CDR2 YSYEKL. V lost 1 base and J lost 2, with 7 bases in between. Written as DNA, the CDR3 is TGCGCCAGCAGCCAAGTGCTAGTCACAGATACGCAGTATTTT. Protein product: CASSQVLVTDTQYF.

V usage is TRBV15 and J usage is TRBJ2-5; 9 bases fit TRBD2. Germline loops: CDR1 LNHNV, CDR2 YYDKDF (reference sequence). V shed 8 bases and J 5 bases; nucleotides not matched to a gene: 9. The CDR3 covers 14 residues. CDR3 DNA sequence: TGTGCCACCCGGCCAGCGGGGGGTAGGGAGACCCAGTACTTC. It codes for CATRPAGGRETQYF.

The chain's CDR3 is CASSIGTGSPGGNTIYF. DNA for the CDR3: TGTGCCAGCAGCATCGGGACAGGGTCCCCTGGCGGAAACACCATATATTTT. The chain employs TRBV9 and TRBJ1-3; 9 bases are a match to TRBD1. The CDR3 length is 17 residues. Per germline, CDR1 SGDLS and CDR2 YYNGEE. The ends lost 4 bases at V and 4 bases at J; junction bases unmatched: 12.

About this clone: Other nucleotide sequences in the sample specify the same CDR3. This chain connects TRBV7-2 to TRBJ2-1; D is possibly TRBD2 (6 bases). The CDR3 runs 14 residues. Germline CDR1 is SGHTA and CDR2 is FQGNSA. V lost 3 bases and J 2 bases, leaving 8 bases between the germline ends. The CDR3 DNA sequence: TGTGCCAGCAGCTTTCGGGGGACCTACAATGAGCAGTTCTTC. It is translated as CASSFRGTYNEQFF. Looking up the rest from reference TRBV7-2 and TRBJ2-1 gives the full variable domain: GAGVSQSPSNKVTEKGKDVELRCDPISGHTALYWYRQSLGQGLEFLIYFQGNSAPDKSGLPSDRFSAERTGGSVSTLTIQRTQQEDSAVYLCASSFRGTYNEQFFGPGTRLTVL.

The chain recombines TRBV5-1 with TRBJ2-1; 7 nucleotides agree with TRBD2. Germline CDR1 reads SGHRS; CDR2 reads YFSETQ. The CDR3 contains 15 residues. Trimming removed 3 bases from V and 4 bases from J; junction bases left unmatched: 7. Here the CDR3 DNA reads TGCGCCAGCAGCTCCCTCACGGGGGGATACAATGAGCAGTTCTTC. Its protein product is CASSSLTGGYNEQFF.

The J gene is TRBJ2-2, the V gene TRBV7-8, with TRBD2 identical over 9 bases. The V segment lost 1 base and the J segment 4 bases; nucleotides outside the gene matches: 4. The CDR3 is 16 amino acids. Germline V gene sequence: CDR1 SGHVS, CDR2 FQNEAQ. This chain's CDR3 is CASSLGRGGGTGELFF. The DNA for the CDR3 is TGTGCCAGCAGCTTAGGTCGCGGGGGGGGCACCGGGGAGCTGTTTTTT.

The rearrangement joins TRBV5-1 to TRBJ1-6; tentatively, D is TRBD1 (5 bases). The CDR3 length is 15 residues. Germline V gene lookup returns CDR1 SGHRS and CDR2 YFSETQ. V was shortened by 0 bases and J by 10 bases, with 14 bases between the two germline ends. CDR3 in amino acids: CASSLDRGKASPLHF. The CDR3 nucleotides are TGCGCCAGCAGCTTGGATCGGGGGAAGGCCTCACCCCTCCACTTT.

The V and J genes are TRBV18 and TRBJ2-2, with 9 bases identical to TRBD1. With V trimmed by 6 bases and J by 5 bases, 10 bases remained unmatched. The length of the CDR3 is 16 residues. Germline CDR1 is KGHSH and CDR2 is LQKENI. CDR3 nucleotides: TGTGCCAGCTCCCCCCCGGGACAGGGTGGAACCGGGGAGCTGTTTTTT. Amino acids: CASSPPGQGGTGELFF.

In DNA form, the CDR3 reads TGCAGCGTCTGGGACAGGGCGACGGGCACTGAAGCTTTCTTT. Translation: CSVWDRATGTEAFF. The chain uses TRBV29-1 and TRBJ1-1, with TRBD1 matching 9 bases. V lost 6 bases, J lost 4 bases, and 9 bases stayed unmatched. Germline CDR1 reads SQVTM; CDR2 reads ANQGSEA. CDR3 length equals 14 residues.

As DNA, the CDR3 is TGTGCCAGCAGCCTCTCGCAGGGTTCGCAGTATTTT. This gives the protein CASSLSQGSQYF. The chain carries TRBV11-3 and TRBJ2-3; D may be TRBD1 (5 bases). Trimming cost V 5 bases and J 10 bases, with 13 bases left between them. The CDR3 length is 12 residues. The germline V gene has CDR1 SGHNT and CDR2 YENEEA. The variable domain in full, with the rest retrieved from reference TRBV11-3 and TRBJ2-3, is EAGVVQSPRYKIIEKKQPVAFWCNPISGHNTLYWYLQNLGQGPELLIRYENEEAVDDSQLPKDRFSAERLKGVDSTLKIQPAELGDSAVYLCASSLSQGSQYFGPGTRLTVL.

This chain joins TRBV29-1 and TRBJ1-5; D unresolved. The CDR3 spans 12 residues. The V end was cut by 2 bases, the J end by 2 bases, with 4 bases between. CDR1 is SQVTM, CDR2 ANQGSEA, per germline. The DNA for the CDR3 is TGCAGCGTTGAAACTGGCAATCAGCCCCAGCATTTT. Its translation is CSVETGNQPQHF. The complete variable domain, with remaining parts taken from reference TRBV29-1 and TRBJ1-5, reads SAVISQKPSRDICQRGTSLTIQCQVDSQVTMMFWYRQQPGQSLTLIATANQGSEATYESGFVIDKFPISRPNLTFSTLTVSNMSPEDSSIYLCSVETGNQPQHFGDGTRLSIL.

The sample holds a few counts of this clone. The chain recombines TRBV18 with TRBJ2-1, with TRBD2 matching over 7 bases. CDR1 is KGHSH and CDR2 is LQKENI in the germline V gene. The CDR3 loop spans 15 amino acids. V dropped 6 bases and J dropped 6; count of bases not matched to a gene: 11. In DNA, the CDR3 is TGTGCCAGCTCCACACGGCCGGGGGGTGGCAATGAGCAGTTCTTC. Translating it yields CASSTRPGGGNEQFF. Based on the CDR3 plus reference TRBV18 and TRBJ2-1, the full variable domain is NAGVMQNPRHLVRRRGQEARLRCSPMKGHSHVYWYRQLPEEGLKFMVYLQKENIIDESGMPKERFSAEFPKEGPSILRIQQVVRGDSAAYFCASSTRPGGGNEQFFGPGTRLTVL.

The rearrangement joins TRBV29-1 to TRBJ2-3; 7 positions match TRBD2. The CDR3 runs to 12 residues. CDR1 is SQVTM and CDR2 is ANQGSEA in the germline V gene. Unmatched junction bases numbered 3, after V lost 7 bases and J lost 2 bases. CDR3: CSGRGVTDTQYF. The CDR3 nucleotides read TGCAGCGGACGGGGGGTCACAGATACGCAGTATTTT.

The V and J genes are TRBV5-1 and TRBJ1-2; no reliable D call. The CDR3 has 13 amino acids. Germline CDR1 reads SGHRS; CDR2 reads YFSETQ. V lost 0 bases to trimming and J lost 8 bases, with 11 bases between them. In DNA, the CDR3 is TGCGCCAGCAGCTTGGACTCTGGCGGGGGCTACACCTTC. This codes for CASSLDSGGGYTF.

The gene calls are TRBV10-3 and TRBJ2-3; tentative D call: TRBD1 (5 bases). V was trimmed by 3 bases and J by 8 bases, leaving 9 bases between them. Germline CDR1 ENHRY, CDR2 SYGVKD. This CDR3 spans 12 amino acids. The CDR3 DNA follows: TGTGCCATCAGTGATGTGCAGGGTACGCAGTATTTT. Translating gives CAISDVQGTQYF.

This clone has a handful of counts. The chain uses TRBV2 and TRBJ1-1; 7 bases map to TRBD1. Trimming took 6 bases from V and 4 from J; bases not matched to a gene: 2. The germline CDR1 and CDR2 sequences are SNHLY and FYNNEI. The length of the CDR3 is 12 residues. This CDR3 is CASRGTVTEAFF. In DNA, the CDR3 is TGTGCCAGCAGGGGGACAGTCACTGAAGCTTTCTTT.

The V call is TRBV6-5, the J call TRBJ1-6, with TRBD1 matching over 7 bases. This CDR3 has 15 amino acids. V lost 7 bases and J lost 0; bases outside the gene matches: 3. Germline CDR1 and CDR2: MNHEY and SVGAGI. CDR3 bases: TGTGCCAGCACGTACAGGGGCTCCTATAATTCACCCCTCCACTTT. Residues: CASTYRGSYNSPLHF.

This clone was recorded a few times. The chain couples TRBV10-2 to TRBJ2-3; no firm D call. Per the germline V gene, CDR1 is WSHSY and CDR2 is SAAADI. The CDR3 covers 14 residues. Deletions cut 3 bases from V and 4 bases from J, with 11 bases between. The CDR3 loop reads CASSDGPGADTQYF. The CDR3 nucleotides are TGCGCCAGCAGTGATGGCCCAGGCGCAGATACGCAGTATTTT.

The V and J genes are TRBV7-8 and TRBJ1-6; TRBD1 might be the D (6 bases). The CDR3 is 14 residues long. V was clipped by 2 bases and J by 10 bases, with 12 bases between them. Germline CDR1 and CDR2: SGHVS and FQNEAQ. The CDR3 nucleotides read TGTGCCAGCAGCTTACCCACAGGGAACTCACCCCTCCACTTT. Residues: CASSLPTGNSPLHF.

This clone was detected once. The J gene is TRBJ2-3, the V gene TRBV5-1, with D perhaps matching TRBD1 (5 bases). The germline CDR1 and CDR2 sequences are SGHRS and YFSETQ. V was cut by 3 bases and J by 0 bases, with 14 bases left in between. The CDR3 covers 16 residues. The CDR3 protein is CASSSESGLSTDTQYF. As DNA, the CDR3 is TGCGCCAGCAGCTCCGAGTCAGGGCTCAGCACAGATACGCAGTATTTT. The variable domain in full, completed from reference TRBV5-1 and TRBJ2-3, reads KAGVTQTPRYLIKTRGQQVTLSCSPISGHRSVSWYQQTPGQGLQFLFEYFSETQRNKGNFPGRFSGRQFSNSRSEMNVSTLELGDSALYLCASSSESGLSTDTQYFGPGTRLTVL.

The chain couples TRBV19 to TRBJ1-4, with 10 nucleotides matching TRBD1. This CDR3 is 14 amino acids long. Trimming at V came to 5 bases and at J to 8 bases, leaving 5 bases not matched to a gene. Germline V CDR1 and CDR2: LNHDA, SQIVND (reference sequence). CDR3 nucleotides: TGTGCCAGTAGTTTGGACAGGGGGAACGAAAAACTGTTTTTT. Translation: CASSLDRGNEKLFF. Together with reference TRBV19 and TRBJ1-4, the CDR3 gives the full variable domain: DGGITQSPKYLFRKEGQNVTLSCEQNLNHDAMYWYRQDPGQGLRLIYYSQIVNDFQKGDIAEGYSVSREKKESFPLTVTSAQKNPTAFYLCASSLDRGNEKLFFGSGTQLSVL.

The chain carries TRBV7-9 and TRBJ2-1; 7 bases are shared with TRBD1. Per germline, CDR1 SEHNR and CDR2 FQNEAQ (reference sequence). Losses at the gene ends were 4 bases for V and 4 bases for J; bases not matched to a gene: 7. The CDR3 extends over 15 amino acids. Here the CDR3 reads CASSWGQRRYNEQFF. The CDR3 DNA reads as TGTGCCAGCAGCTGGGGACAGCGTAGGTACAATGAGCAGTTCTTC.

The chain carries TRBV6-4 and TRBJ1-1, with D possibly matching TRBD1 (5 bases). This CDR3 is 15 amino acids long. Germline V gene sequence: CDR1 MRHNA, CDR2 SNTAGT. V dropped 7 bases and J dropped 1 base, with 16 bases sitting between them. DNA for the CDR3: TGTGCCAGCACCCCCCGGGCAGGGAAGAACACTGAAGCTTTCTTT. Protein: CASTPRAGKNTEAFF.

This clone has a handful of counts. The chain employs TRBV2 and TRBJ2-5; D may be TRBD1 (5 bases). Germline V lookup: CDR1 SNHLY, CDR2 FYNNEI. The ends were cut back, 6 bases at V and 4 bases at J, with 12 bases in the middle. The CDR3 is made up of 13 amino acids. CDR3 sequence reads: CASRKLGRETQYF. Here the CDR3 DNA reads TGTGCCAGCAGGAAACTGGGGCGAGAGACCCAGTACTTC.

The CDR3 here is CASSLGASGGGETQYF. CDR3 sequence (DNA): TGTGCCAGCAGCTTAGGGGCTAGCGGGGGTGGGGAGACCCAGTACTTC. The V gene is TRBV11-2, the J gene TRBJ2-5; 10 nucleotides agree with TRBD2. The CDR3 runs 16 residues. CDR1 SGHAT and CDR2 FQNNGV come from the germline V gene. Unmatched junction bases numbered 7, after V lost 1 base and J lost 5 bases.

V usage is TRBV19 and J usage is TRBJ2-5; a weak D match, TRBD2 (5 bases). The V gene's germline CDR1 is LNHDA and CDR2 SQIVND (reference sequence). The V end was cut by 2 bases, the J end by 5 bases, with 6 bases between. The CDR3 contains 12 residues. CDR3 DNA sequence: TGTGCCAGTAGTATATCGGGGGAGACCCAGTACTTC. Its protein is CASSISGETQYF. The variable domain in full, with the rest retrieved from reference TRBV19 and TRBJ2-5, is DGGITQSPKYLFRKEGQNVTLSCEQNLNHDAMYWYRQDPGQGLRLIYYSQIVNDFQKGDIAEGYSVSREKKESFPLTVTSAQKNPTAFYLCASSISGETQYFGPGTRLLVL.

This chain connects TRBV19 to TRBJ1-2; 10 bases fit TRBD1. This CDR3 region has 14 residues. V was pared by 2 bases and J by 10 bases, with 7 bases of the junction left unmatched. Germline V gene sequence: CDR1 LNHDA, CDR2 SQIVND (reference sequence). The CDR3 region is CASSITGQGVVYTF. The CDR3 DNA reads TGTGCCAGTAGTATAACCGGACAGGGGGTCGTCTACACCTTC.

This chain uses TRBV7-2 with TRBJ2-5; D is unresolved. Trimming pared 0 bases from V and 5 bases from J, leaving 10 bases between. The CDR3 sequence is 14 residues long. Germline CDR1 is SGHTA and CDR2 is FQGNSA. In nucleotides, the CDR3 is TGTGCCAGCAGCTTAGCTGTTAGCATGGAGACCCAGTACTTC. Translated, it gives CASSLAVSMETQYF.

The chain carries TRBV10-3 and TRBJ1-2; no firm D call. This CDR3 spans 12 amino acids. Germline CDR1 and CDR2: ENHRY and SYGVKD. V was pared by 0 bases and J by 5 bases, with 4 bases between. This CDR3 is CAISESLYGYTF. The CDR3 DNA reads TGTGCCATCAGTGAGTCCTTATATGGCTACACCTTC.

The rearrangement uses TRBV9 and TRBJ2-2; 12 bases are a match to TRBD2. The ends lost 3 bases at V and 5 bases at J; junction bases unmatched: 5. This CDR3 spans 16 amino acids. Germline CDR1 and CDR2: SGDLS and YYNGEE. The CDR3: CASSGLAGGRTGELFF. For the CDR3, the DNA is TGTGCCAGCAGCGGGCTAGCGGGGGGGAGGACCGGGGAGCTGTTTTTT. The complete variable domain, with remaining parts taken from reference TRBV9 and TRBJ2-2, reads DSGVTQTPKHLITATGQRVTLRCSPRSGDLSVYWYQQSLDQGLQFLIQYYNGEERAKGNILERFSAQQFPDLHSELNLSSLELGDSALYFCASSGLAGGRTGELFFGEGSRLTVL.

V is TRBV28 and J is TRBJ1-5, with 8 nucleotides matching TRBD1. Germline CDR1 is MDHEN and CDR2 is SYDVKM. The CDR3 length is 14 residues. V dropped 6 bases and J dropped 4; count of bases not matched to a gene: 5. CDR3: CASSQTGANQPQHF. CDR3 bases: TGTGCCAGCAGCCAGACAGGGGCTAATCAGCCCCAGCATTTT.

This clone occurred once. This chain joins TRBV7-2 and TRBJ2-1; maybe TRBD2 (5 bases). The V and J ends lost 5 bases and 12 bases respectively, with 20 bases between them. CDR1 and CDR2 from the germline V gene are SGHTA and FQGNSA. CDR3 length equals 14 residues. CDR3 DNA: TGTGCCAGCAGCGTTCGACTACGGTTTAATTGGCAGTTCTTC. Residues: CASSVRLRFNWQFF.